The 9 T cell receptor beta chains presented below share a single source sample, sequenced in a study of T cell responses to AZD1222 COVID-19 vaccine. Clones were sequenced by immunoSEQ multiplex PCR, and TCRdb holds only the in-frame ones, with some missing. Of roughly 100,000 clones detected, over 75% appear once; the ten largest clones hold around 2.3%. The sequenced sample was peripheral blood, obtained on day 0 of AZD1222 vaccination. Receptors were obtained from an adult in good health.

This chain links TRBV9 with TRBJ2-1; D may be TRBD2 (6 bases). The CDR3 has 15 amino acids. The ends were cut back, 0 bases at V and 7 bases at J, with 14 bases in the middle. CDR1 and CDR2 (germline): SGDLS, YYNGEE. Written as DNA, the CDR3 is TGTGCCAGCAGCGTAGATAGCGGAGGAGGGAATGAGCAGTTCTTC. It specifies CASSVDSGGGNEQFF.

The gene calls are TRBV5-1 and TRBJ2-2, with D unresolved. From germline, CDR1 is SGHRS and CDR2 YFSETQ. CDR3 length equals 14 residues. The V gene lost 0 bases and the J gene lost 0 bases, with 3 bases spanning the gap. CDR3 sequence (DNA): TGCGCCAGCAGCTTGGGCTCGAACACCGGGGAGCTGTTTTTT. Translated: CASSLGSNTGELFF.

Comment on this clone: The DNA is omitted, as the CDR3 cannot be located on it reliably, and the CDR3 follows TCRdb's listing. The gene calls are TRBV11-2 and TRBJ2-5; TRBD1 was called by the table and not checked on the DNA. Germline V lookup: CDR1 SGHAT, CDR2 FQNNGV. The CDR3 totals 15 residues, both ends included. This CDR3 reads CASSSTLGYQETQYF.

The chain is built from TRBV6-5 and TRBJ2-6; D remains ambiguous. CDR3 length equals 13 residues. Germline CDR1 and CDR2: MNHEY and SVGAGI. The CDR3 coding sequence is TGTGTCGCTTTTGGCTCTGGGGCCAACGTCCTGACTTTC. This translates into CVAFGSGANVLTF.

This clone was recorded once. The chain links TRBV2 to TRBJ1-1; tentative D call: TRBD1 (5 bases). V was shortened by 5 bases and J by 5 bases, with 15 bases between the two germline ends. The germline gives CDR1 SNHLY, CDR2 FYNNEI. This CDR3 spans 14 amino acids. The CDR3 reads CASSPEGSGTEAFF. In DNA form, the CDR3 reads TGTGCCAGCAGTCCAGAGGGGAGTGGGACTGAAGCTTTCTTT.

This chain uses TRBV29-1 with TRBJ2-7; a possible D gene is TRBD1 (6 bases). Germline loops: CDR1 SQVTM, CDR2 ANQGSEA. V dropped 6 bases and J dropped 0 bases, with 12 bases sitting between them. The CDR3 consists of 13 residues. The CDR3 region has the DNA TGCAGCGTCCAAACAGGGAGCTCCTACGAGCAGTACTTC. Residues: CSVQTGSSYEQYF.

The rearrangement links TRBV28 to TRBJ1-1, with D hard to call. There are 12 residues in the CDR3. V was clipped by 8 bases and J by 5 bases, with 12 bases between them. Germline CDR1 is MDHEN and CDR2 is SYDVKM. CDR3 residues: CASQGLATEAFF. The CDR3 nucleotides read TGTGCCAGCCAAGGGTTGGCAACTGAAGCTTTCTTT.

This clone appeared once. V and J are TRBV28 and TRBJ1-5; no reliable D call. The ends were cut back, 5 bases at V and 7 bases at J, with 9 bases in the middle. The CDR3 contains 12 residues. CDR1 is MDHEN, CDR2 SYDVKM, per germline. The CDR3 sequence is CASSLGWQPQHF. The CDR3 bases are TGTGCCAGCAGTCTAGGGTGGCAGCCCCAGCATTTT.

For the CDR3, the DNA is TGTGCCAGTAGTATATCGGCGGGAACTGGAAACACCATATATTTT. The encoded protein is CASSISAGTGNTIYF. V usage is TRBV19 and J usage is TRBJ1-3, with D unclear. Trimming removed 2 bases from V and 2 bases from J, with 10 bases in between. The CDR3 has 15 residues. CDR1 is LNHDA, CDR2 SQIVND, per germline (reference sequence).